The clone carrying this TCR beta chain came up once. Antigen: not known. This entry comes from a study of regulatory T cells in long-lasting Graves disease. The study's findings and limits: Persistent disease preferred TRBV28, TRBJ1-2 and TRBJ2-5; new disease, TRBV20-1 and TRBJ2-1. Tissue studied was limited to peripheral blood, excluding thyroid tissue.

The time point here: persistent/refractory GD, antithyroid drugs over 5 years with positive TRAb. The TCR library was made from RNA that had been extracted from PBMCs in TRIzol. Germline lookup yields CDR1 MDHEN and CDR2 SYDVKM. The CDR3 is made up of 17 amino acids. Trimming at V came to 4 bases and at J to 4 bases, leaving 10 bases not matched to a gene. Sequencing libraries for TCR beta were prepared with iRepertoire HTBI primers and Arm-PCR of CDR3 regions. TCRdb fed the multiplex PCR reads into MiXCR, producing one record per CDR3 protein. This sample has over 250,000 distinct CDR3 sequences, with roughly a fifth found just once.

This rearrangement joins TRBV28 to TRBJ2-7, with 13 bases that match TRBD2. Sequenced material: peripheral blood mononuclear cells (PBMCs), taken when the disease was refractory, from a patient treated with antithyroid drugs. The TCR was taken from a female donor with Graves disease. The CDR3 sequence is CASSSHGLAGVAYEQYF. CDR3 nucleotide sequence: TGTGCCAGCAGTTCGCACGGACTAGCGGGAGTTGCATACGAGCAGTACTTC.